This TCR beta chain was sequenced in a study of early T cells in non-severe SARS-CoV-2 infection (dated by TCRdb to the early 2020s). As for the study more broadly: TCR sequencing used bulk RNA from unsorted whole blood, so alpha and beta chains could not be paired.

Of note for this clonotype: Its antigen is not yet known. Per-base qualities were not stored, and no clone one base away is much larger.

Library method: 5' RACE. Sequenced using a NextSeq 500. In the TCR library protocol, unique molecular identifiers were attached to individual cDNA molecules to correct for PCR bias and sequencing error. Sequencing covered both TCR alpha and beta chains, and within each sample the abundances of alpha and beta sequences were tightly co-correlated. The paper's processing steps were these. Decombinator V4 was used to perform V gene, J gene and CDR3 annotation of TCR sequences. TCRs were defined as expanded if a significant change between any two time points was detected under a Poisson model with p below 0.0001. Abundances of TCRs were expressed as counts per million after normalisation to the total number of TCRs sequenced in each sample. MAIT TCRs were defined by TRAV1-2 paired with TRAJ12, TRAJ20 or TRAJ33, and iNKT TCRs by TRAV10 paired with TRAJ18. VDJdb, accessed 1 November 2021, was searched for CMV, EBV and SARS-CoV-2 annotated TCRs, excluding TCRs annotated for multiple antigens. TCRdb applied fastp at Q25 and MiXCR to the public reads, then kept only in-frame beta chains. Rows are unified per CDR3 protein, each entry keeping the most common DNA and genes. For this entry, the V and J calls and clone size follow TCRdb and not the study's own pipeline. Within this sample are tens of thousands of distinct CDR3 sequences, with roughly a tenth of them counted one time only. In total, the top ten clones hold over 6% of the sample.

CDR1 and CDR2, looked up from the germline V gene, are SGHRS and YFSETQ. At the junction V is shortened by 4 bases and J by 3 bases; bases outside the gene matches: 5. Including the terminal cysteine and phenylalanine, the CDR3 comprises 15 residues. CDR3 DNA is the only sequence kept; it has 45 bases, read in frame from the first base. A case-control design nested within a healthcare worker cohort in London, UK, was used, with weekly nasopharyngeal swab PCR tests and blood sampling performed. Healthcare workers were recruited during the week of the UK lockdown, between 23 and 31 March 2020, and followed weekly for up to 16 weeks. General conclusions and limits of the study: VDJdb matching was skewed toward anti-spike CD8 responses and likely underestimated virus-specific expansions by missing private and CD4 specificities.

The source material was whole blood, sampled at baseline. In this chain, TRBV5-1 is recombined with TRBJ1-3; TRBD1 lines up with 9 middle nucleotides. The receptor was isolated from an adult who was a healthcare worker with PCR-confirmed SARS-CoV-2 infection or an uninfected control (not recorded which). The DNA sequence follows: TGCGCCAGCAGCGCCGGGACAGGGTTTGGAAACACCATATATTTT. This translates into CASSAGTGFGNTIYF.